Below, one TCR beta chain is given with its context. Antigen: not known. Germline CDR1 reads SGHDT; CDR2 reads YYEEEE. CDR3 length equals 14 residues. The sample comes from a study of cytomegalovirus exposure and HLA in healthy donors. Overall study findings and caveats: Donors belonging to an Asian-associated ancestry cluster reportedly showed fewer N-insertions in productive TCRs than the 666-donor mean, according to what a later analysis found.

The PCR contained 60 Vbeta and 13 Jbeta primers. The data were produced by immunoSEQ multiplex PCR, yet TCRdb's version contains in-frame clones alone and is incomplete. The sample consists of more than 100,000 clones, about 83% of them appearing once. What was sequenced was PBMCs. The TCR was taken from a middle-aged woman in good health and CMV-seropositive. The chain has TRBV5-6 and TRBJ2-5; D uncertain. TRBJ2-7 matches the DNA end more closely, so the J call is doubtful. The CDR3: CASSLAYLSYEQYF. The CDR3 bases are TGTGCCAGCAGCTTGGCGTACTTGTCCTACGAGCAGTACTTC.